These T cell receptor beta chains were read from a single sample in a study of human T cells and chemical hapten exposure. A single record per CDR3 protein comes from TCRdb applying MiXCR to the RACE reads. The data contain 95,000 to 150,000 distinct CDR3 sequences, about 11% of them seen just once; the ten biggest clones take up around 2.2%. This specimen consisted of whole blood, obtained in connection with sensitization to the hapten diphenylcyclopropenone (DPC). These receptors came from a woman in her fifties or sixties with alopecia areata. Some clones in this sample may be carry-over from other donors' samples. Both conserved end residues are part of each CDR3. Fields, in order: J gene, V gene, D gene, clone size, CDR3 DNA, CDR3 protein. A D gene is named only where the DNA matches it firmly. The listing skips clone size in some rows; elsewhere it reads once, few, many or a size class.

TRBJ2-7,TRBV12-3/TRBV12-4,.,many,TGTGCCAGCAGTCACACTAGCTACGAGCAGTACTTC,CASSHTSYEQYF
TRBJ1-2,TRBV5-1,.,few,TGCGCCAGCAGCTTGGAGGGCATAGATGGCTACACCTTC,CASSLEGIDGYTF
TRBJ1-5,TRBV12-3/TRBV12-4,.,few,TGTGCCAGCACCCTCGGACAGACTAGCAATCAGCCCCAGCATTTT,CASTLGQTSNQPQHF
TRBJ2-7,TRBV5-1,.,many,TGCGCCAGCAGCTTGGAGGACACGGCCTACGAGCAGTACTTC,CASSLEDTAYEQYF
TRBJ1-4,TRBV13,.,few,TGTGCCAGCAGCATGGCAGGGACTAATGAAAAACTGTTTTTT,CASSMAGTNEKLFF
TRBJ2-1,TRBV7-2,.,many,TGTGCCAGCAGCAACGGGGGTAGACAGTTCTTC,CASSNGGRQFF
TRBJ1-1,TRBV6-1,TRBD1,.,TGTGCCAGCAGAGACAGGGCATGGACTGAAGCTTTCTTT,CASRDRAWTEAFF
TRBJ1-2,TRBV6-5,.,few,TGTGCCAGCAGTTACTCGCAGGGTAACTATGGCTACACCTTC,CASSYSQGNYGYTF
TRBJ2-7,TRBV21-1,.,many,TGTGCCAGCAGCAAGGTTAACAGGGACCACGAGCAGTACTTC,CASSKVNRDHEQYF
TRBJ1-3,TRBV20-1,.,few,TGCAGTGCTAGAGATCGATCCCGTGGTGACACCATATATTTT,CSARDRSRGDTIYF
TRBJ1-4,TRBV2,TRBD1,few,TGTGCCAGCAGGGGGACAGGGATAAGAGCAACTAATGAAAAACCGTTTTTT,CASRGTGIRATNEKPFF
TRBJ1-5,TRBV2,TRBD1,few,TGTGCCAGCAGTCCGACAGGGGGCAATCAGCCCCAGCATTTT,CASSPTGGNQPQHF
TRBJ2-7,TRBV20-1,.,many,TGCAGTGCTAGATCCCCCGACAGCTACGAGCAGTACTTC,CSARSPDSYEQYF
TRBJ2-1,TRBV6-5,TRBD1,.,TGTGCCAGCAGTTACTCGCGGACAGGGGTGGAGCAGTTCTTC,CASSYSRTGVEQFF
TRBJ2-3,TRBV20-1,.,few,TGCAGTGCCCCCCAACCGGGACCCTTCACAGATACGCAGTATTTT,CSAPQPGPFTDTQYF
TRBJ2-6,TRBV29-1,.,many,TGCAGCGTTGAGCGGACGGACTCTGGGGCCAACGTCCTGACTTTC,CSVERTDSGANVLTF
TRBJ1-5,TRBV20-1,.,many,TGCAGTGCTCTCCAGGGAGGACAGCCCCAGCATTTT,CSALQGGQPQHF
TRBJ1-2,TRBV10-1,.,.,TGCGCCAACACACGGGGTGGCTATGGCTACACCTTC,CANTRGGYGYTF
TRBJ2-3,TRBV12-3/TRBV12-4,.,many,TGTGCCAGCAGTTTCCCTCCGGGCCTGAGCACAGATACGCAGTATTTT,CASSFPPGLSTDTQYF
TRBJ2-7,TRBV6-5,TRBD1,few,TGTGCCAGCACCCAGACAGGGAATTTTCCCTACGAGCAGTACTTC,CASTQTGNFPYEQYF
TRBJ2-3,TRBV27,TRBD2,.,TGTGCCAGCAGTTTACTAGCGGGAGTAACAGATACGCAGTATTTT,CASSLLAGVTDTQYF
TRBJ1-6,TRBV27,TRBD1,.,TGTGCCAGCAAGGGACAGGGGTGGAATTCACCCCTCCACTTT,CASKGQGWNSPLHF
TRBJ1-1,TRBV20-1,.,.,TGCAGTGCTGTCTCAAACACTGAAGCTTTCTTT,CSAVSNTEAFF
TRBJ2-1,TRBV7-9,.,.,TGTGCCAGCAGCTTAGTAGCCGGAAACAATGAGCAGTTCTTC,CASSLVAGNNEQFF
TRBJ2-7,TRBV4-2,.,.,TGTGCCAGCAGCCATGCAGGGAACCTTTACGAGCAGTACTTC,CASSHAGNLYEQYF
TRBJ1-5,TRBV28,.,.,TGTGCCAGCAGTTTAACGGGCAGGGTGGCTCAGCCCCAGCATTTT,CASSLTGRVAQPQHF